This T cell receptor (beta chain) is drawn from a study of shared clonotypes between healthy human individuals. Study-wide results and caveats: Clonotype sharing among donors likely depends on sequencing depth.

A note on this clone: Its antigen remains unknown.

V lost 6 bases and J 5 bases, leaving 10 bases between the germline ends. Germline CDR1 MDHEN, CDR2 SYDVKM. The CDR3 has 13 residues. Over several immunoSEQ plates, each subset's genomic DNA was distributed in even portions. The table came from immunoSEQ multiplex PCR; TCRdb's copy has only in-frame clones and leaves some out. Among about 2.3 million clones listed, roughly 90% were seen once. A CD45RA-negative memory subset and a CD45RA+ naive subset were separated from the CD4+ cells. The receptor's source is a man younger than 30 in good health. Some clones in this sample may be carry-over from other donors' samples. Input material: naive CD4+ T cells from PBMCs. Sample subset: CD45RA+ positively selected. The chain employs TRBV28 and TRBJ2-2; D unresolved. Here the CDR3 reads CASRTRRTGELFF. In DNA form, the CDR3 reads TGTGCCAGCAGAACGAGACGGACCGGGGAGCTGTTTTTT.